This T cell receptor (beta chain) was recorded in a study of vaccination and CD4 T cells after COVID-19. Across the whole study: Typically, post-vaccine samples were obtained a median around 72 days after dose two, within a range of 14 to 241. Some control cultures received a CEFX pool, which served as the positive control. Others received an HIV-1 Nef pool or no peptide.

An Oncomine TCR Beta short-read assay was used to sequence the DNA from cultured CD4+ T cells. Via MiXCR, TCRdb re-called the PCR reads, giving one row per CDR3 protein. The sample has 18,000 or so distinct CDR3 sequences; around 50% are singletons. On this clonotype: Its antigen is as yet unknown.

The V segment lost 5 bases and the J segment 5 bases; nucleotides outside the gene matches: 8. CDR3 length: 14 residues. Per the germline V gene, CDR1 is DFQATT and CDR2 is SNEGSKA (reference sequence). Time point defined: late sampling 161 to 241 days after vaccination in three convalescent patients. Treatment defined: approximately 11-day PBMC culture with coronavirus spike peptide pools or control peptides (ViraFEST assay). The chain combines TRBV20-1 with TRBJ2-5, with 10 bases fitting TRBD2. The source of this sequence is a human donor who had recovered from COVID-19. The sequences come from CD4+ T cells from blood, cultured in vitro, collected about 7 months after SARS-CoV-2 vaccination. Written as DNA, the CDR3 is TGCAGTGCTTATAAGCGGGGGGGCCGGGAGACCCAGTACTTC. Its protein product is CSAYKRGGRETQYF.